Below are 29 T cell receptor beta chains sequenced from a single sample in a study of STAT5B mutations in CD4+ large granular lymphocyte leukemia. Sequencing used immunoSEQ multiplex PCR; TCRdb keeps in-frame clones, though not all of them. This sample has 25,000 to 30,000 clones, with 81% found just once. The sample comprised CD4+ T cells from blood buffy coats. The source is a human donor in good health.

The chain couples TRBV5-6 to TRBJ1-4; 9 bases match TRBD1. V shed 2 bases, J shed 6 bases, and the junction held 5 bases outside the gene matches. The CDR3 sequence is 15 residues long. CDR1 and CDR2 (germline): SGHDT, YYEEEE. For the CDR3, the DNA is TGTGCCAGCAGCTTCGACAGGGGGAAGGATGAAAAACTGTTTTTT. Protein: CASSFDRGKDEKLFF.

This clone was seen a single time. This rearrangement joins TRBV7-2 to TRBJ1-4; 7 bases map to TRBD1. V was clipped by 5 bases and J by 1 base; unmatched bases: 10. The CDR3 extends over 17 amino acids. Germline assignment: CDR1 SGHTA and CDR2 FQGNSA. CDR3 protein: CASSPRTGAQTNEKLFF. The CDR3 DNA reads as TGTGCCAGCAGCCCCCGCACAGGGGCCCAAACTAATGAAAAACTGTTTTTT.

The V gene is TRBV15, the J gene TRBJ2-1; D gene unclear. Trimming shortened V by 5 bases and J by 6 bases, and 14 bases separated the two germline ends. The CDR3 consists of 14 residues. CDR1 is LNHNV, CDR2 YYDKDF, per germline (reference sequence). The CDR3 region is CATSPVVGLNEQFF. CDR3 in DNA: TGTGCCACCAGCCCCGTGGTGGGTCTCAATGAGCAGTTCTTC.

This clone was seen once. The chain links TRBV19 to TRBJ2-3; TRBD1 aligns across 7 bases. The ends lost 0 bases at V and 10 bases at J; junction bases unmatched: 1. The germline gives CDR1 LNHDA, CDR2 SQIVND (reference sequence). CDR3 length: 12 amino acids. The CDR3 region has the DNA TGTGCCAGTAGTATAGACAGGGGGTCGCAGTATTTT. Translated: CASSIDRGSQYF. Based on the CDR3 plus reference TRBV19 and TRBJ2-3, the full variable domain is DGGITQSPKYLFRKEGQNVTLSCEQNLNHDAMYWYRQDPGQGLRLIYYSQIVNDFQKGDIAEGYSVSREKKESFPLTVTSAQKNPTAFYLCASSIDRGSQYFGPGTRLTVL.

The genes are TRBV27 and TRBJ2-2; TRBD1 agrees at 9 bases. The CDR3 consists of 15 residues. V shed 8 bases and J 5 bases; nucleotides not matched to a gene: 9. Germline V gene sequence: CDR1 MNHEY, CDR2 SMNVEV (reference sequence). CDR3 protein: CASASGTGKTGELFF. Written as DNA, the CDR3 is TGTGCCAGCGCATCCGGGACAGGGAAAACCGGGGAGCTGTTTTTT.

This rearrangement joins TRBV7-9 to TRBJ2-2, with a tentative D call TRBD1 (7 bases). Germline V CDR1 and CDR2: SEHNR, FQNEAQ (reference sequence). V was clipped by 1 base and J by 7 bases, with 19 bases between them. The CDR3 runs to 17 residues. This chain's CDR3 is CASSLGGTVTQHGELFF. The DNA of the CDR3 is TGTGCCAGCAGCTTAGGCGGGACAGTAACACAGCACGGGGAGCTGTTTTTT.

The chain links TRBV19 to TRBJ2-1, with 8 bases fitting TRBD2. CDR3 length equals 14 residues. With 7 bases clipped from V and 7 bases from J, the junction kept 9 bases outside the gene matches. The germline V gene encodes CDR1 LNHDA and CDR2 SQIVND (reference sequence). In DNA, the CDR3 is TGTGCCAGTAATCCGGGAGGGGGTGGTAATGAGCAGTTCTTC. It codes for CASNPGGGGNEQFF. Looking up the rest from reference TRBV19 and TRBJ2-1 gives the full variable domain: DGGITQSPKYLFRKEGQNVTLSCEQNLNHDAMYWYRQDPGQGLRLIYYSQIVNDFQKGDIAEGYSVSREKKESFPLTVTSAQKNPTAFYLCASNPGGGGNEQFFGPGTRLTVL.

This clone was counted only a few times. The chain uses TRBV6-1 and TRBJ2-7, with 11 bases lining up with TRBD1. Germline trimming cut 1 base from V and 0 bases from J; bases unmatched to any gene: 5. Germline-derived CDR1 and CDR2 are MNHNS and SASEGT. The CDR3 has 17 amino acids. In DNA form, the CDR3 reads TGTGCCAGCAGTGAAGGTTGGGGACAGGGGGTCTCCTACGAGCAGTACGTC. Its translation is CASSEGWGQGVSYEQYV.

The J gene is TRBJ2-7, the V gene TRBV5-1; TRBD2 is a possible D gene (6 bases). Trimming took 0 bases from V and 0 from J, leaving 19 bases between them. The CDR3 covers 18 residues. Germline CDR1 SGHRS, CDR2 YFSETQ. Here the CDR3 DNA reads TGCGCCAGCAGCTTGGGGGGTTTCGGGAGAGCCCACTCCTACGAGCAGTACTTC. Amino acid sequence: CASSLGGFGRAHSYEQYF.

The CDR3 DNA reads as TGCGCCAGCGGCCCCGGTGGGAATTCACCCCTCCACTTT. It specifies CASGPGGNSPLHF. The chain employs TRBV5-1 and TRBJ1-6; no clear D. V shed 7 bases and J shed 7 bases, with 12 bases lying between them. The CDR3 runs 13 residues. Looked up from germline, CDR1 is SGHRS and CDR2 is YFSETQ.

The rearrangement uses TRBV7-9 and TRBJ1-1; D unclear. The CDR3 runs 13 residues. Germline loops: CDR1 SEHNR, CDR2 FQNEAQ (reference sequence). Deletions cut 5 bases from V and 1 base from J, with 8 bases between. The CDR3 DNA follows: TGTGCCAGCAGCAACACAAGGAACACTGAAGCTTTCTTT. It is translated as CASSNTRNTEAFF.

The chain combines TRBV6-6 with TRBJ1-6; a weak D match, TRBD1 (6 bases). With 11 bases removed from V and 0 bases from J, the gap between germline ends came to 11 bases. This CDR3 region has 14 residues. The germline CDR1 and CDR2 sequences are MNHNY and SVGAGI (reference sequence). The CDR3, as DNA: TGTGCCGGCGGGGGCATCTCCTATAATTCACCCCTCCACTTT. Its protein is CAGGGISYNSPLHF.

This clone was recorded a few times. The chain recombines TRBV30 with TRBJ1-4; D unresolved. V was shortened by 3 bases and J by 8 bases, with 13 bases between the two germline ends. The CDR3 consists of 13 residues. Germline assignment: CDR1 GTSNPN and CDR2 SVGIG (reference sequence). In DNA, the CDR3 is TGTGCCTGGAGCGGGCGGGTGGGCGAAAAACTGTTTTTT. Translation: CAWSGRVGEKLFF.

The J gene is TRBJ1-2, the V gene TRBV7-8, with D tentatively TRBD1 (5 bases). CDR1 is SGHVS and CDR2 is FQNEAQ in the germline V gene. There are 12 residues in the CDR3. Trimming took 2 bases from V and 6 from J, leaving 7 bases between them. CDR3 residues: CASSLPRDGYTF. The DNA of the CDR3 is TGTGCCAGCAGCTTACCCAGGGATGGCTACACCTTC.

The V gene is TRBV5-6, the J gene TRBJ1-2, with 8 bases lining up with TRBD1. Trimming removed 3 bases from V and 3 bases from J; junction bases left unmatched: 7. The CDR3 sequence is 15 residues long. Germline CDR1 SGHDT, CDR2 YYEEEE. The CDR3, as DNA: TGTGCCAGCAGCTCCGACAGGGGCGCGGACTATGGCTACACCTTC. Its translation: CASSSDRGADYGYTF.

The chain combines TRBV2 with TRBJ2-4; D is undetermined. The germline V gene encodes CDR1 SNHLY and CDR2 FYNNEI. V was clipped by 3 bases and J by 9 bases, with 9 bases between them. CDR3 size: 12 residues. CDR3 nucleotides: TGTGCCAGCAGTGATCCAGTAGGCATTCAGTACTTC. This translates into CASSDPVGIQYF.

This rearrangement joins TRBV10-1 to TRBJ2-4; D gene unclear. The CDR3 has 15 amino acids. From germline, CDR1 is WNHNN and CDR2 SYGVQD (reference sequence). V lost 2 bases and J lost 3, with 11 bases in between. DNA for the CDR3: TGCGCCAGCAGTGAGGCGGTAAGGGTCAAAAACATTCAGTACTTC. Translating it yields CASSEAVRVKNIQYF.

V is TRBV5-1 and J is TRBJ2-5, with 12 positions matching TRBD1. In germline, CDR1 is SGHRS, CDR2 YFSETQ. V lost 7 bases and J lost 5; bases outside the gene matches: 3. The CDR3 runs 13 residues. The CDR3 nucleotides read TGCGCCAGCGGGACAGGGGGCCGGGAGACCCAGTACTTC. This codes for CASGTGGRETQYF.

CDR3: CASSFPELNSPLHF. The CDR3 DNA is TGTGCCAGCAGTTTTCCAGAGCTCAATTCACCCCTCCACTTT. The J gene is TRBJ1-6, the V gene TRBV28; D call uncertain. Germline CDR1 is MDHEN and CDR2 is SYDVKM. This CDR3 is built from 14 residues. V was trimmed by 3 bases and J by 7 bases, leaving 10 bases between them.

V gene TRBV7-8 combines with J gene TRBJ2-3; D is unresolved. Germline loops: CDR1 SGHVS, CDR2 FQNEAQ. The CDR3 spans 16 residues. V was shortened by 5 bases and J by 2 bases, with 17 bases between the two germline ends. CDR3 loop: CASSRSPRQLTDTQYF. CDR3 nucleotide sequence: TGTGCCAGCAGCCGTTCCCCTCGACAACTCACAGATACGCAGTATTTT. The variable domain in full, with the rest retrieved from reference TRBV7-8 and TRBJ2-3, is GAGVSQSPRYKVAKRGQDVALRCDPISGHVSLFWYQQALGQGPEFLTYFQNEAQLDKSGLPSDRFFAERPEGSVSTLKIQRTQQEDSAVYLCASSRSPRQLTDTQYFGPGTRLTVL.

The chain combines TRBV18 with TRBJ1-6; no reliable D call. Germline CDR1 and CDR2: KGHSH and LQKENI. The ends were cut back, 3 bases at V and 10 bases at J, with 16 bases in the middle. The CDR3 spans 15 residues. In DNA form, the CDR3 reads TGTGCCAGCTCACCCGGTTCAGTATCCCGGTCACCCCTCCACTTT. Translation: CASSPGSVSRSPLHF.

V gene TRBV5-6 combines with J gene TRBJ1-1; D not resolved. The germline gives CDR1 SGHDT, CDR2 YYEEEE. The V and J ends lost 4 bases and 0 bases respectively, with 13 bases between them. The CDR3 length is 15 residues. The chain's CDR3 is CASSLPGRLNTEAFF. The CDR3 DNA is TGTGCCAGCAGCCTACCTGGACGGTTGAACACTGAAGCTTTCTTT.

The CDR3 nucleotides read TGTGCCAGCAGCCGACTGGCCGGGACAGGGTTCACAGATACGCAGTATTTT. Its translation: CASSRLAGTGFTDTQYF. The V and J genes are TRBV7-3 and TRBJ2-3, with 9 positions matching TRBD1. The V and J ends lost 5 bases and 2 bases, in that order; junction bases with no gene match: 11. The CDR3 has 17 residues. The germline V gene has CDR1 SGHTA and CDR2 FQGTGA.

The chain couples TRBV2 to TRBJ1-2; 7 bases match TRBD1. Unmatched junction bases numbered 10, after V lost 8 bases and J lost 4 bases. There are 14 residues in the CDR3. The germline gives CDR1 SNHLY, CDR2 FYNNEI. CDR3 residues: CASSGGQSVYGYTF. CDR3 coding DNA: TGTGCCAGCTCTGGGGGACAGAGTGTCTATGGCTACACCTTC. Full variable domain (remainder filled in from reference TRBV2 and TRBJ1-2): EPEVTQTPSHQVTQMGQEVILRCVPISNHLYFYWYRQILGQKVEFLVSFYNNEISEKSEIFDDQFSVERPDGSNFTLKIRSTKLEDSAMYFCASSGGQSVYGYTFGSGTRLTVV.

The chain recombines TRBV7-2 with TRBJ2-2; a weak D match, TRBD1 (6 bases). CDR1 and CDR2 from the germline V gene are SGHTA and FQGNSA. The CDR3 has 17 amino acids. Between the trimmed V and J ends, which lost 1 base and 4 bases, there was a span of 16 bases. The CDR3 DNA sequence: TGTGCCAGCAGCTTAGGGACAGCCGGGCGTACCACCGGGGAGCTGTTTTTT. Protein: CASSLGTAGRTTGELFF.

Remarks on this clone: One junction end does not reproduce the germline sequence, and a read error may be involved. The same CDR3 arises from other DNA sequences in this sample as well. This chain joins TRBV15 and TRBJ2-3, with a tentative D call TRBD2 (7 bases). This CDR3 comprises 18 residues. Looked up from germline, CDR1 is LNHNV and CDR2 is YYDKDF (reference sequence). The CDR3: CATSRDRGAGVSTDTQYF. The CDR3, as DNA: TGCGCCACCAGCAGAGATCGGGGGGCAGGGGTTAGCACAGATACGCAGTATTTT. Combining the CDR3 with reference TRBV15 and TRBJ2-3 gives the whole variable domain DAMVIQNPRYQVTQFGKPVTLSCSQTLNHNVMYWYQQKSSQAPKLLFHYYDKDFNNEADTPDNFQSRRPNTSFCFLDIRSPGLGDTAMYLCATSRDRGAGVSTDTQYFGPGTRLTVL.

The chain is built from TRBV14 and TRBJ1-2; 7 bases align to TRBD1. The CDR3 spans 16 residues. CDR1 and CDR2 (germline): SGHDN, FVKESK. With V trimmed by 2 bases and J by 4 bases, 10 bases remained unmatched. The CDR3 DNA reads TGTGCCAGCAGCCAATCAGGGGGAAACCTCCTCTATGGCTACACCTTC. It codes for CASSQSGGNLLYGYTF.

The J gene is TRBJ1-1, the V gene TRBV6-5, with D unresolved. This CDR3 spans 14 amino acids. In germline, CDR1 is MNHEY, CDR2 SVGAGI. The ends were cut back, 2 bases at V and 0 bases at J, with 7 bases in the middle. CDR3 sequence reads: CASSYKSVNTEAFF. CDR3 nucleotide sequence: TGTGCCAGCAGTTACAAATCCGTGAACACTGAAGCTTTCTTT.

V is TRBV11-3 and J is TRBJ1-1; the D gene is possibly TRBD1 (5 bases). V lost 5 bases and J 1 base, leaving 17 bases between the germline ends. CDR1 SGHNT and CDR2 YENEEA come from the germline V gene. There are 16 residues in the CDR3. CDR3 loop: CASSGSGALSNTEAFF. As DNA, the CDR3 is TGTGCCAGCAGCGGTTCCGGGGCCCTATCGAACACTGAAGCTTTCTTT.